The 7 T cell receptor beta chains listed next were all sequenced from one sample in a study of blood T cell repertoires in COVID-19. Only in-frame clones appear in the TCRdb table, and some are missing; sequencing was by immunoSEQ multiplex PCR. The sample carries 400,000 to 550,000 clones, 70% to 90% recorded once. What was sequenced was PBMCs or T cells enriched from blood (not recorded which). The receptors come from a woman between 18 and 29 years old with acute COVID-19.

In nucleotides, the CDR3 is TGTGCCAGCAGCTTACTAGCGGGAGCAGAGACCCAGTACTTC. Protein sequence: CASSLLAGAETQYF. The chain combines TRBV11-2 with TRBJ2-5; 10 positions match TRBD2. J was trimmed by 4 bases and V by 2 bases; bases with no gene match: 1. Germline values: CDR1 SGHAT, CDR2 FQNNGV. The CDR3 spans 14 residues. The variable domain in full, completed from reference TRBV11-2 and TRBJ2-5, reads EAGVAQSPRYKIIEKRQSVAFWCNPISGHATLYWYQQILGQGPKLLIQFQNNGVVDDSQLPKDRFSAERLKGVDSTLKIQPAKLEDSAVYLCASSLLAGAETQYFGPGTRLLVL.

The chain has TRBV5-1 and TRBJ2-1; 10 nucleotides match TRBD2. Germline lookup yields CDR1 SGHRS and CDR2 YFSETQ. The CDR3 length is 15 residues. V lost 2 bases to trimming and J lost 9 bases; unmatched junction nucleotides: 8. The CDR3 nucleotides read TGCGCCAGCAGCTTAAGGACTAGCGGCAGTATTGAGCAGTTCTTC. This translates into CASSLRTSGSIEQFF.

The chain uses TRBV13 and TRBJ1-1; a weak D match, TRBD1 (6 bases). The CDR3 is 16 amino acids. Trimming pared 4 bases from V and 4 bases from J, leaving 19 bases between. Germline V gene sequence: CDR1 PRHDT, CDR2 FYEKMQ (reference sequence). The CDR3 spells CASSSRGSGVVTEAFF. CDR3 coding DNA: TGTGCCAGCAGCTCCAGGGGCAGCGGCGTTGTCACTGAAGCTTTCTTT.

The chain is built from TRBV6-6 and TRBJ2-5; 11 positions match TRBD1. The V gene end was trimmed by 6 bases and the J gene end by 4 bases; junction bases not matched to a gene: 16. This CDR3 is built from 18 residues. Per germline, CDR1 MNHNY and CDR2 SVGAGI (reference sequence). Here the CDR3 reads CASSRTSPGQGVGETQYF. The CDR3 DNA follows: TGTGCCAGCAGCCGAACATCACCGGGACAGGGGGTTGGAGAGACCCAGTACTTC.

V gene TRBV14 combines with J gene TRBJ2-7; D remains unclear. Trimming shortened V by 1 base and J by 3 bases, and 4 bases separated the two germline ends. Germline CDR1 reads SGHDN; CDR2 reads FVKESK. The length of the CDR3 is 12 residues. The CDR3 DNA follows: TGTGCCAGCAGCCAAGTTTACTACGAGCAGTACTTC. It encodes CASSQVYYEQYF.

V usage is TRBV4-1 and J usage is TRBJ2-7; weak D call: TRBD1 (6 bases). Trimming left V 2 bases short and J 5 bases short, with 19 bases between. The CDR3 has 16 amino acids. Looked up from germline, CDR1 is MGHRA and CDR2 is YSYEKL. CDR3 region: CASSQSVLQGTNEQYF. CDR3 sequence (DNA): TGCGCCAGCAGCCAATCTGTTTTACAGGGCACCAACGAGCAGTACTTC.

The chain links TRBV7-3 to TRBJ2-3; possibly TRBD2 for D (7 bases). This CDR3 is built from 15 residues. The V gene's germline CDR1 is SGHTA and CDR2 FQGTGA. Trimming shortened V by 2 bases and J by 2 bases, and 11 bases separated the two germline ends. The DNA for the CDR3 is TGTGCCAGCAGCTTAGAGGGGGGGATCACAGATACGCAGTATTTT. Protein product: CASSLEGGITDTQYF.